The 7 T cell receptor beta chains reported below all come from one sample, sequenced in a study of blood T cell repertoires in COVID-19. The method was immunoSEQ multiplex PCR; TCRdb's version includes in-frame clones alone and lacks a portion of them. The sample holds about 210,000 clones, about 91% seen once. The material sequenced was peripheral blood. The receptors derive from a man aged 25-40 years with acute or convalescent COVID-19.

The V and J genes are TRBV27 and TRBJ2-7; TRBD1 matches 7 bases. J gave up 2 bases and V 5 bases, and 6 bases lay outside the gene matches. Germline V gives CDR1 MNHEY, CDR2 SMNVEV (reference sequence). The CDR3 is made up of 14 amino acids. CDR3 protein: CASSLNRGPYEQYF. The CDR3, as DNA: TGTGCCAGCAGTCTAAACAGGGGACCCTACGAGCAGTACTTC.

V gene TRBV3-1 (or the pseudogene TRBV3-2) combines with J gene TRBJ1-1, with TRBD1 as a possible D gene (6 bases). CDR3 length equals 17 residues. Germline V CDR1 and CDR2: LGHDT, YNNKEL (reference sequence). V gave up 1 base and J gave up 5 bases, with 20 bases separating them. CDR3 in DNA: TGTGCCAGCAGCCAAGGCGATACTACAGGGTTTCTAACTGAAGCTTTCTTT. It codes for CASSQGDTTGFLTEAFF.

This clone was seen just once. This chain connects TRBV5-6 to TRBJ2-7; TRBD1 matches 10 bases. J lost 9 bases, V lost 0 bases, and 9 bases had no gene match. CDR1 is SGHDT, CDR2 YYEEEE, per germline. There are 15 residues in the CDR3. The CDR3 DNA sequence: TGTGCCAGCAGCTTGGAGGGACAGGGGCGCCTAGGGCAGTACTTC. Encoded protein: CASSLEGQGRLGQYF.

This chain links TRBV28 with TRBJ1-2, with D unclear. V lost 10 bases and J lost 1, with 13 bases in between. Germline lookup yields CDR1 MDHEN and CDR2 SYDVKM. This CDR3 has 13 residues. CDR3 sequence reads: CAIKGGLNYGYTF. CDR3 sequence (DNA): TGTGCCATTAAAGGAGGGCTTAACTATGGCTACACCTTC.

The chain links TRBV15 to TRBJ1-4; 7 bases are shared with TRBD1. J was trimmed by 8 bases and V by 8 bases; bases with no gene match: 8. This CDR3 is built from 13 residues. The germline V gene encodes CDR1 LNHNV and CDR2 YYDKDF (reference sequence). The chain's CDR3 is CATEDRRGEKLFF. DNA of the CDR3: TGTGCCACCGAGGACAGGCGGGGAGAAAAACTGTTTTTT. Complete variable domain (other parts from reference TRBV15 and TRBJ1-4): DAMVIQNPRYQVTQFGKPVTLSCSQTLNHNVMYWYQQKSSQAPKLLFHYYDKDFNNEADTPDNFQSRRPNTSFCFLDIRSPGLGDTAMYLCATEDRRGEKLFFGSGTQLSVL.

The chain uses TRBV10-3 and TRBJ2-7; D remains ambiguous. The CDR3 is 12 amino acids. Per the germline V gene, CDR1 is ENHRY and CDR2 is SYGVKD. Trimming took 8 bases from V and 6 from J, leaving 14 bases between them. This chain's CDR3 is CAIGNSGPEQYF. CDR3 nucleotide sequence: TGTGCCATCGGAAACTCGGGTCCCGAGCAGTACTTC.

This clone was detected only once. CDR3 in amino acids: CASSDLANTGELFF. CDR3 sequence (DNA): TGTGCCAGCAGCGACTTAGCGAACACCGGGGAGCTGTTTTTT. The chain links TRBV11-2 to TRBJ2-2; D is unresolved. The germline CDR1 and CDR2 sequences are SGHAT and FQNNGV. V lost 5 bases and J lost 0, with 7 bases in between. The CDR3 contains 14 residues.